The 26 T cell receptor beta chains given below trace back to one sample, sequenced in a study of cytomegalovirus exposure and HLA in healthy donors. PCR amplification relied on 60 Vbeta primers (plus 13 Jbeta primers). Assay: immunoSEQ multiplex PCR; the TCRdb copy retains only in-frame clones and omits some. The sample contains some 130,000 clones, about 78% of which appear only once. The specimen was PBMCs. The receptors shown here come from a man aged 50 or older in good health and CMV-seronegative.

As DNA, the CDR3 is TGTGCCAGCAGTTACTCCCCGGGTCCCGGATGGGATACGCAGTATTTT. Its protein is CASSYSPGPGWDTQYF. The rearrangement uses TRBV6-5 and TRBJ2-3, with no clear D. The CDR3 has 16 amino acids. V lost 0 bases to trimming and J lost 6 bases, with 16 bases between them. Per the germline V gene, CDR1 is MNHEY and CDR2 is SVGAGI.

This clone came up a few times. V gene TRBV2 combines with J gene TRBJ2-5; TRBD1 aligns across 8 bases. The end of the DNA aligns better with TRBJ2-7, so the J call may be wrong. Germline V gene data show CDR1 as SNHLY and CDR2 as FYNNEI. This CDR3 has 14 amino acids. The CDR3 here is CASRLDRVDYEQYF. CDR3 DNA sequence: TGTGCCAGCAGGTTGGACAGGGTAGACTACGAGCAGTACTTC.

Written as DNA, the CDR3 is TGTGCCAGCAGCTTAGCTCCCAGCGGGGCACTCTACGAGCAGTACTTC. This gives the protein CASSLAPSGALYEQYF. The rearrangement links TRBV7-6 to TRBJ2-7, with 7 bases matching TRBD2. The CDR3 extends over 16 amino acids. Trimming cost V 0 bases and J 3 bases; bases outside gene matches: 8. CDR1 is SGHVS, CDR2 FNYEAQ, per germline.

This clone was detected only once. DNA of the CDR3: TGCGCCAGCAGCTACACTAGTGAACCCGCGCGGGTCTCCTACAATGAGCAGTTCTTC. This codes for CASSYTSEPARVSYNEQFF. The chain carries TRBV5-1 and TRBJ2-1, with a possible D match to TRBD2 (5 bases). Trimming pared 3 bases from V and 0 bases from J, leaving 22 bases between. The CDR3 totals 19 residues. Germline V CDR1 and CDR2: SGHRS, YFSETQ.

V gene TRBV19 combines with J gene TRBJ2-7; possible D gene TRBD2, 5 bases. V gave up 4 bases and J gave up 4 bases, with 14 bases separating them. This CDR3 has 14 residues. Germline-derived CDR1 and CDR2 are LNHDA and SQIVND (reference sequence). CDR3 sequence: CASSRWGEGYEQYF. The CDR3 nucleotides read TGTGCCAGTAGTAGATGGGGAGAAGGATACGAGCAGTACTTC.

The genes are TRBV5-1 and TRBJ2-1, with TRBD2 identical over 9 bases. V dropped 0 bases and J dropped 9; count of bases not matched to a gene: 10. Germline values: CDR1 SGHRS, CDR2 YFSETQ. The length of the CDR3 is 16 residues. The CDR3 DNA follows: TGCGCCAGCAGCTTGGAAGGCGGGAGGGCCTCAGTTGAGCAGTTCTTC. As protein: CASSLEGGRASVEQFF.

This chain uses TRBV7-9 with TRBJ2-7; TRBD2 might be the D (6 bases). V lost 0 bases, J lost 6 bases, and 9 bases lay in between. The CDR3 loop spans 13 amino acids. From germline, CDR1 is SEHNR and CDR2 FQNEAQ (reference sequence). CDR3 coding DNA: TGTGCCAGCAGCTTAGCGACTAGGTCCGAGCAGTACTTC. Protein: CASSLATRSEQYF.

The rearrangement links TRBV28 to TRBJ2-7; tentative D call: TRBD1 (6 bases). Trimming left V 3 bases short and J 1 base short, with 10 bases between. CDR1 is MDHEN, CDR2 SYDVKM, per germline. The CDR3 has 14 residues. CDR3 loop: CASSFYRVSYEQYF. The CDR3 nucleotides are TGTGCCAGCAGTTTCTACAGGGTTTCCTACGAGCAGTACTTC.

The genes are TRBV2 and TRBJ2-7, with D possibly being TRBD2 (5 bases). The germline V gene encodes CDR1 SNHLY and CDR2 FYNNEI. Trimming took off 7 bases at V and 5 bases at J, with 21 bases between the two ends. The CDR3 is 15 residues long. CDR3 in DNA: TGTGCCAGCACTCAGGACGAGACTATCCCTGACGAGCAGTACTTC. Protein product: CASTQDETIPDEQYF.

CDR3 in amino acids: CASSSLAYEQFF. The CDR3 nucleotides read TGTGCCAGCAGTTCATTAGCCTATGAGCAGTTCTTC. The chain joins TRBV28 to TRBJ2-1, with D unclear. The germline V and J ends were trimmed by 4 bases and 8 bases, with 9 bases remaining between them. CDR3 length: 12 residues. Germline CDR1 MDHEN, CDR2 SYDVKM.

The J gene is TRBJ2-7, the V gene TRBV29-1; 9 nucleotides line up with TRBD2. Germline trimming cut 6 bases from V and 2 bases from J; bases unmatched to any gene: 5. CDR1 and CDR2 (germline): SQVTM, ANQGSEA. This CDR3 has 13 amino acids. The CDR3 DNA reads as TGCAGCGTCGTTCTAGCGGGAACCTACGAGCAGTACTTC. Its translation: CSVVLAGTYEQYF.

The rearrangement joins TRBV29-1 to TRBJ2-7; 8 positions match TRBD1. CDR3 size: 15 residues. V was pared by 1 base and J by 1 base, with 6 bases of the junction left unmatched. Germline CDR1 SQVTM, CDR2 ANQGSEA. CDR3 nucleotides: TGCAGCGTTGAAGGGGACAGGCAATCTTCCTACGAGCAGTACTTC. Translating gives CSVEGDRQSSYEQYF.

V usage is TRBV7-2 and J usage is TRBJ2-2; 11 bases are shared with TRBD2. The J segment lost 7 bases and the V segment lost 5 bases, leaving 9 bases of the junction unmatched. Germline V CDR1 and CDR2: SGHTA, FQGNSA. The CDR3 contains 16 residues. CDR3 protein: CASSQLAGGPVGELFF. The CDR3, as DNA: TGTGCCAGCAGCCAATTAGCGGGAGGGCCGGTCGGGGAGCTGTTTTTT.

V gene TRBV5-8 combines with J gene TRBJ2-1; TRBD1 aligns across 11 bases. This CDR3 region has 16 residues. The V gene's germline CDR1 is SGHTS and CDR2 YDEGEE. V shed 3 bases and J 3 bases; nucleotides not matched to a gene: 5. Written as DNA, the CDR3 is TGTGCCAGCAGCTCCTCCGGGACAGGGGGCTACAATGAGCAGTTCTTC. It codes for CASSSSGTGGYNEQFF.

The chain has TRBV2 and TRBJ2-5, with D possibly TRBD1 on 6 matching bases. Germline-derived CDR1 and CDR2 are SNHLY and FYNNEI. V lost 4 bases to trimming and J lost 2 bases, with 11 bases between them. This CDR3 is built from 14 residues. The CDR3 reads CASSGGGHQETQYF. CDR3 DNA sequence: TGTGCCAGCAGTGGAGGGGGACATCAAGAGACCCAGTACTTC.

V and J are TRBV5-4 and TRBJ2-3; 7 bases match TRBD2. The germline CDR1 and CDR2 sequences are SGHNT and YYREEE (reference sequence). The CDR3 is 16 amino acids. V lost 0 bases and J lost 1; bases outside the gene matches: 5. The CDR3 protein is CASSLVASGRTDTQYF. CDR3 in DNA: TGTGCCAGCAGCTTGGTCGCTAGCGGTCGCACAGATACGCAGTATTTT.

The rearrangement uses TRBV6-5 and TRBJ2-7, with D perhaps matching TRBD2 (6 bases). The germline CDR1 and CDR2 sequences are MNHEY and SVGAGI. Deletions cut 8 bases from V and 8 bases from J, with 22 bases between. The CDR3 is 14 amino acids. CDR3 sequence: CASEDTSSGYKQYF. The DNA of the CDR3 is TGTGCCAGCGAGGACACTAGCTCGGGTTACAAGCAGTACTTC.

The V call is TRBV7-9, the J call TRBJ2-7; TRBD1 agrees at 9 bases. Germline values: CDR1 SEHNR, CDR2 FQNEAQ (reference sequence). The V segment lost 5 bases and the J segment 2 bases; nucleotides outside the gene matches: 7. The CDR3 is made up of 15 amino acids. The CDR3 DNA reads as TGTGCCAGCAGCATGGGACAGGGCGTCGCCTACGAGCAGTACTTC. It yields the protein CASSMGQGVAYEQYF.

The chain uses TRBV29-1 and TRBJ2-2, with 12 bases matching TRBD2. CDR1 SQVTM and CDR2 ANQGSEA come from the germline V gene. Trimming cost V 3 bases and J 7 bases; bases outside gene matches: 3. The CDR3 sequence is 14 residues long. CDR3 sequence: CSVETSGRVGELFF. The CDR3 nucleotides read TGCAGCGTTGAGACTAGCGGGAGAGTCGGGGAGCTGTTTTTT.

The chain joins TRBV18 to TRBJ2-3, with no clear D. Per germline, CDR1 KGHSH and CDR2 LQKENI. V gave up 3 bases and J gave up 2 bases, with 9 bases separating them. The CDR3 contains 14 residues. DNA for the CDR3: TGTGCCAGCTCACCGTCAGCGACCACAGATACGCAGTATTTT. It yields the protein CASSPSATTDTQYF.

The CDR3, as DNA: TGTGCCAGCAGTTACTCGAGGAGGGAGCCCCAGCATTTT. Its protein product is CASSYSRREPQHF. V gene TRBV6-5 combines with J gene TRBJ1-5; no reliable D call. Germline V CDR1 and CDR2: MNHEY, SVGAGI. Trimming shortened V by 0 bases and J by 8 bases, and 8 bases separated the two germline ends. The CDR3 has 13 amino acids.

V usage is TRBV5-1 and J usage is TRBJ1-4, with 10 bases aligning to TRBD1. The V segment lost 2 bases and the J segment 7 bases; nucleotides outside the gene matches: 2. The CDR3 is 14 residues long. The germline V gene encodes CDR1 SGHRS and CDR2 YFSETQ. Here the CDR3 DNA reads TGCGCCAGCAGCTTCGGGACAGGGGCTGAAAAACTGTTTTTT. As protein: CASSFGTGAEKLFF.

The chain recombines TRBV7-9 with TRBJ2-1; TRBD1 agrees at 8 bases. V lost 1 base to trimming and J lost 4 bases; unmatched junction nucleotides: 0. The CDR3 contains 14 residues. Germline-derived CDR1 and CDR2 are SEHNR and FQNEAQ (reference sequence). The CDR3 nucleotides are TGTGCCAGCAGCTTAGGGACAGGGTACAATGAGCAGTTCTTC. Protein sequence: CASSLGTGYNEQFF.

The genes are TRBV19 and TRBJ2-2, with TRBD2 as a possible D gene (6 bases). The germline V and J ends were trimmed by 2 bases and 3 bases, with 13 bases remaining between them. Per germline, CDR1 LNHDA and CDR2 SQIVND (reference sequence). The CDR3 loop spans 16 amino acids. Here the CDR3 DNA reads TGTGCCAGTAGTATAACGGGAGTAGGGTACACCGGGGAGCTGTTTTTT. Protein: CASSITGVGYTGELFF.

The chain couples TRBV28 to TRBJ1-2; 11 positions agree with TRBD1. The CDR3 sequence is 15 residues long. The V segment lost 4 bases and the J segment 4 bases; nucleotides outside the gene matches: 5. The germline V gene has CDR1 MDHEN and CDR2 SYDVKM. CDR3: CASSWTGGLIYGYTF. CDR3 bases: TGTGCCAGCAGTTGGACAGGGGGCCTAATCTATGGCTACACCTTC.

This clone was observed a single time. J is TRBJ2-3 and V is TRBV7-6; 12 bases agree with TRBD2. The CDR3 is made up of 16 amino acids. The V and J ends lost 3 bases and 0 bases, in that order; junction bases with no gene match: 1. The V gene's germline CDR1 is SGHVS and CDR2 FNYEAQ. The CDR3 nucleotides read TGTGCCAGCAGCTTGGGGACTAGCGGGAGCACAGATACGCAGTATTTT. It codes for CASSLGTSGSTDTQYF.